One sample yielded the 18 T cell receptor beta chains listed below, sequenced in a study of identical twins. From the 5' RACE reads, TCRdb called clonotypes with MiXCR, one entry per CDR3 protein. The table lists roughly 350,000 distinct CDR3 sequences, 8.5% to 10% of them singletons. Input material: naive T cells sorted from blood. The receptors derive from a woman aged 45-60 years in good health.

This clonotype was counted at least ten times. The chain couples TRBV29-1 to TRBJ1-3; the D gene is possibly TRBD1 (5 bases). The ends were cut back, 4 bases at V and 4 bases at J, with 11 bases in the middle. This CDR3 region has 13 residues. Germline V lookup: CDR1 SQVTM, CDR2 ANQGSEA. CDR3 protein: CSVAEGLGNTIYF. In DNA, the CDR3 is TGCAGCGTTGCTGAGGGGTTAGGAAACACCATATATTTT. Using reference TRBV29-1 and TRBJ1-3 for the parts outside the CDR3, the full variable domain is SAVISQKPSRDICQRGTSLTIQCQVDSQVTMMFWYRQQPGQSLTLIATANQGSEATYESGFVIDKFPISRPNLTFSTLTVSNMSPEDSSIYLCSVAEGLGNTIYFGEGSWLTVV.

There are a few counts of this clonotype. The CDR3 is CASTAGETEAFF. CDR3 nucleotide sequence: TGTGCCAGCACCGCCGGGGAGACTGAAGCTTTCTTT. This chain uses TRBV28 with TRBJ1-1; D call uncertain. The V end lost 7 bases, the J end lost 5 bases, and 11 bases lay between the germline ends. This CDR3 is 12 amino acids long. Germline lookup yields CDR1 MDHEN and CDR2 SYDVKM.

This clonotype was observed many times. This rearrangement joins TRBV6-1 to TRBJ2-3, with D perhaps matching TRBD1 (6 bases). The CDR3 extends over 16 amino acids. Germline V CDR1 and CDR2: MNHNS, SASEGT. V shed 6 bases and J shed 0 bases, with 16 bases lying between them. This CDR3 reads CASRLGQLSSTDTQYF. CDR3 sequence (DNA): TGTGCCAGCAGGCTTGGACAGCTATCTAGCACAGATACGCAGTATTTT.

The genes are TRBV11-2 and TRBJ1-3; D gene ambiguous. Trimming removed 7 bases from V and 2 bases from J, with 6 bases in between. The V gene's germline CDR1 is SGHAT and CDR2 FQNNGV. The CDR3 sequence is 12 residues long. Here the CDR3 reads CASTKAGNTIYF. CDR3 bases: TGTGCCAGCACGAAGGCTGGAAACACCATATATTTT.

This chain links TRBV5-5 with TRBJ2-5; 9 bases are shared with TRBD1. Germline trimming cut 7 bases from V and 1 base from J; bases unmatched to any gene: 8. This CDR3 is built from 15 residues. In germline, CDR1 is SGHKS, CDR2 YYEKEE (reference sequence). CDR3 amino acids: CASLTGDRVQETQYF. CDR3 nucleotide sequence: TGTGCCAGCCTAACCGGGGACAGGGTCCAAGAGACCCAGTACTTC.

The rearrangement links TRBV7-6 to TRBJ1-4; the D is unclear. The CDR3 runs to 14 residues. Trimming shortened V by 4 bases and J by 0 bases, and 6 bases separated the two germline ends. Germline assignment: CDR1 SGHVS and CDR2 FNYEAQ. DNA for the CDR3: TGTGCCAGCAGCTCGCAAGCAACTAATGAAAAACTGTTTTTT. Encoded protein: CASSSQATNEKLFF.

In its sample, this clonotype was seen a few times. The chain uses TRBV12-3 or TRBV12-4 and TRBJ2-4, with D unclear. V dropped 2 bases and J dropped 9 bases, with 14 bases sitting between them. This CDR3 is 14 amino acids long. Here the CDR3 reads CASSLLGTRTIQYF. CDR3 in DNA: TGTGCCAGCAGTTTATTGGGCACTCGGACCATTCAGTACTTC.

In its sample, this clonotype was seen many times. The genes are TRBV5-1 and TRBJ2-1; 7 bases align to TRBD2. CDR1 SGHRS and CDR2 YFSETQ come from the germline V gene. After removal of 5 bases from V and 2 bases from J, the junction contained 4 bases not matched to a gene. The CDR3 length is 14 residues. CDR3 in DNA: TGCGCCAGCAGGTCTAGCGGTCCCTACAATGAGCAGTTCTTC. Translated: CASRSSGPYNEQFF.

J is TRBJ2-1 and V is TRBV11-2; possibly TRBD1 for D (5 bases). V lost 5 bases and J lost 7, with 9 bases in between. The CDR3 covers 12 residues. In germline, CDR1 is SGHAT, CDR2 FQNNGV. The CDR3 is CASSPDNNEQFF. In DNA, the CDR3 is TGTGCCAGCAGCCCGGACAATAATGAGCAGTTCTTC.

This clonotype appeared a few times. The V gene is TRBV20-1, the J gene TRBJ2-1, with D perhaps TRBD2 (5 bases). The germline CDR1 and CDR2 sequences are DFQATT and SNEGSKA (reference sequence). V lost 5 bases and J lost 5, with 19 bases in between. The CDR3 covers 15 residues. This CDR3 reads CSARGSSRNNNEQFF. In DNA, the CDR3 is TGCAGTGCTCGAGGCTCTAGCAGAAATAACAATGAGCAGTTCTTC.

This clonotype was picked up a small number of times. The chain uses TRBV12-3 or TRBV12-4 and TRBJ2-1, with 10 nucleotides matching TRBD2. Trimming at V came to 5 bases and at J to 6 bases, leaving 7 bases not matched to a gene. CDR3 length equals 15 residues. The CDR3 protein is CASSQLAGFSNEQFF. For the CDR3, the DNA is TGTGCCAGCAGTCAACTAGCGGGATTTAGCAATGAGCAGTTCTTC.

CDR3 protein: CATRDSFYNEQFF. DNA of the CDR3: TGTGCCACCCGGGACAGCTTTTACAATGAGCAGTTCTTC. This chain uses TRBV24-1 with TRBJ2-1; TRBD1 matches at 7 bases. There are 13 residues in the CDR3. The V gene end was trimmed by 9 bases and the J gene end by 4 bases; junction bases not matched to a gene: 5. Germline V CDR1 and CDR2: KGHDR, SFDVKD.

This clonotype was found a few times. CDR3 sequence: CASSSMAGGGIQYF. In nucleotides, the CDR3 is TGTGCCAGCAGCTCAATGGCAGGAGGCGGCATTCAGTACTTC. J is TRBJ2-4 and V is TRBV3-1, with D maybe TRBD2 (5 bases). CDR3 length: 14 residues. The ends were cut back, 5 bases at V and 9 bases at J, with 17 bases in the middle. The germline V gene has CDR1 LGHDT and CDR2 YNNKEL (reference sequence).

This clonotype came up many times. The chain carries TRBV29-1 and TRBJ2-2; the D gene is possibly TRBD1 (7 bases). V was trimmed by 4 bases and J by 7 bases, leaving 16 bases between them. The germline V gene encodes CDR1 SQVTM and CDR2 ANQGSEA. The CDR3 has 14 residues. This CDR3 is CSVGHDREDGELFF. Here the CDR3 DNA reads TGCAGCGTTGGGCACGACAGGGAGGACGGGGAGCTGTTTTTT.

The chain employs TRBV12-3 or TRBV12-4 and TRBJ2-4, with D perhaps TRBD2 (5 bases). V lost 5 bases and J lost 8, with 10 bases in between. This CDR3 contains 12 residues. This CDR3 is CASSITRDIQYF. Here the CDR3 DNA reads TGTGCCAGCAGTATCACGAGGGACATTCAGTACTTC.

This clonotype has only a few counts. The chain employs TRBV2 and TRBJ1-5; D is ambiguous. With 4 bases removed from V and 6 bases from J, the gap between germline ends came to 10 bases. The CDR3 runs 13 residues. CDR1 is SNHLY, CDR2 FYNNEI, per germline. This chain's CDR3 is CASSVTPGQPQHF. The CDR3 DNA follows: TGTGCCAGCAGTGTAACGCCTGGTCAGCCCCAGCATTTT.

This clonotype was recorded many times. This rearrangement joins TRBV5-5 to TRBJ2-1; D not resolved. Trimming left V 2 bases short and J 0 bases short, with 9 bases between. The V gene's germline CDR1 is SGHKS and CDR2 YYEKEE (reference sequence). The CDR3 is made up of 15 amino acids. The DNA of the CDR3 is TGTGCCAGCAGCTTTGTTGGATTCTCCTACAATGAGCAGTTCTTC. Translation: CASSFVGFSYNEQFF. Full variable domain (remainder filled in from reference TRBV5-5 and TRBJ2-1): DAGVTQSPTHLIKTRGQQVTLRCSPISGHKSVSWYQQVLGQGPQFIFQYYEKEERGRGNFPDRFSARQFPNYSSELNVNALLLGDSALYLCASSFVGFSYNEQFFGPGTRLTVL.

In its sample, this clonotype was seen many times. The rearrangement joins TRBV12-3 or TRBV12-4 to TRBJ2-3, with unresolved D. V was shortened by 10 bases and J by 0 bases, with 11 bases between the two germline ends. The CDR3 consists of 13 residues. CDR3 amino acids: CAIHITSTDTQYF. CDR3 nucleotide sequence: TGTGCCATCCATATCACTAGCACAGATACGCAGTATTTT.